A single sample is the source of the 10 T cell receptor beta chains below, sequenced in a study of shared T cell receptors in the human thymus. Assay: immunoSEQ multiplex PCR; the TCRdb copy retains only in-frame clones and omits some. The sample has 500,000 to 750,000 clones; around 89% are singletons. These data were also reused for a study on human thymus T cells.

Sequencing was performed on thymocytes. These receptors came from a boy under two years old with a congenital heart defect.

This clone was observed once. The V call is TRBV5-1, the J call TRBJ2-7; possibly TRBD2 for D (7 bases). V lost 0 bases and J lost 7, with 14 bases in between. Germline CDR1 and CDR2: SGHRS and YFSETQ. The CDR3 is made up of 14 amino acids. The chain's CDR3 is CASSLEGRGGEQYF. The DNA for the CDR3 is TGCGCCAGCAGCTTGGAAGGAAGGGGGGGTGAGCAGTACTTC.

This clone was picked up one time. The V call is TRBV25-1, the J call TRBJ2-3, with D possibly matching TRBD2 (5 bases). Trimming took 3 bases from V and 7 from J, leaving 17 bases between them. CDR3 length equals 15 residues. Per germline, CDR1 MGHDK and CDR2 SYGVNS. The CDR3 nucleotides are TGTGCCAGCAGTGAGACGCTAGCCCCCGGCAATACGCAGTATTTT. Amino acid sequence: CASSETLAPGNTQYF.

In DNA, the CDR3 is TGTGCCAGCAGCTTGGGTCACCCCTCACAGGACGAGCAGTTCTTC. This gives the protein CASSLGHPSQDEQFF. The rearrangement joins TRBV5-6 to TRBJ2-1; TRBD1 might be the D (5 bases). V was shortened by 0 bases and J by 10 bases, with 17 bases between the two germline ends. The germline V gene has CDR1 SGHDT and CDR2 YYEEEE. This CDR3 is built from 15 residues. Together with reference TRBV5-6 and TRBJ2-1, the CDR3 gives the full variable domain: DAGVTQSPTHLIKTRGQQVTLRCSPKSGHDTVSWYQQALGQGPQFIFQYYEEEERQRGNFPDRFSGHQFPNYSSELNVNALLLGDSALYLCASSLGHPSQDEQFFGPGTRLTVL.

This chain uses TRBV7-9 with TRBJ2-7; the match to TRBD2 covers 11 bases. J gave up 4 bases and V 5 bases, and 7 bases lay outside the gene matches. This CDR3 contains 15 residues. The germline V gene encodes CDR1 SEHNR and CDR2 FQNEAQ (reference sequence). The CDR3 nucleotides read TGTGCCAGCAGCCCAGCTAGCGGGAGGTTTTACGAGCAGTACTTC. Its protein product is CASSPASGRFYEQYF.

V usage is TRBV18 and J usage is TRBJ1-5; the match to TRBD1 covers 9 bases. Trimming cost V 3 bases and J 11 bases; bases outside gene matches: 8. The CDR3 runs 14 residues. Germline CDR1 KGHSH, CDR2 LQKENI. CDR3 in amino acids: CASSPTRDRVTQHF. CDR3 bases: TGTGCCAGCTCACCCACCCGGGACAGGGTGACCCAGCATTTT.

CDR3 sequence (DNA): TGTGCCAGCAGCTTAAAGAGCCAGGGGTGGGGCTACACCTTC. Translation gives CASSLKSQGWGYTF. V is TRBV7-8 and J is TRBJ1-2; possibly TRBD1 for D (6 bases). V was cut by 2 bases and J by 8 bases, with 15 bases left in between. The CDR3 sequence is 14 residues long. CDR1 and CDR2 from the germline V gene are SGHVS and FQNEAQ.

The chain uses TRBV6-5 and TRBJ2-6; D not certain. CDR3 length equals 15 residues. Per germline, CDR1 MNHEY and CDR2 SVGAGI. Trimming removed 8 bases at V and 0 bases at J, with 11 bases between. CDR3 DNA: TGTGCCAGCTCGACACCTCCCTCTGGGGCCAACGTCCTGACTTTC. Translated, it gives CASSTPPSGANVLTF.

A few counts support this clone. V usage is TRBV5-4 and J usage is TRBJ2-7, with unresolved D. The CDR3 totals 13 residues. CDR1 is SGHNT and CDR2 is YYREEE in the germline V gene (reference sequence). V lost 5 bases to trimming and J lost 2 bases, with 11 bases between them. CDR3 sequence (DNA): TGTGCCAGCAGTGAGGCGGATACCTACGAGCAGTACTTC. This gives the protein CASSEADTYEQYF. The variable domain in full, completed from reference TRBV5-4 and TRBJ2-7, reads ETGVTQSPTHLIKTRGQQVTLRCSSQSGHNTVSWYQQALGQGPQFIFQYYREEENGRGNFPPRFSGLQFPNYSSELNVNALELDDSALYLCASSEADTYEQYFGPGTRLTVT.

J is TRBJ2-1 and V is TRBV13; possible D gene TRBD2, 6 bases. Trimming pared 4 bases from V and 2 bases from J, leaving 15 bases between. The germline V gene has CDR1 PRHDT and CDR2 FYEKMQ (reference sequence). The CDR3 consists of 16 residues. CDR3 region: CASSSTSFPPYNEQFF. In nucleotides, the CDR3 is TGTGCCAGCAGCTCAACTAGCTTCCCCCCCTACAATGAGCAGTTCTTC.

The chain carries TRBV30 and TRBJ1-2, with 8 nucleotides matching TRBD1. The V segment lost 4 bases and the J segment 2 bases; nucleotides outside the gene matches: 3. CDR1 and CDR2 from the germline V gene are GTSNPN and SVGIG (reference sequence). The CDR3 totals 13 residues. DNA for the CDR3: TGTGCCTGGATGGACAGGGAGAACTATGGCTACACCTTC. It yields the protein CAWMDRENYGYTF.